This TCR beta chain was sequenced for a study of T cells after yellow fever vaccination (dated 2019 in TCRdb). The study in broad terms: Libraries from fractions with low cell numbers were prepared with the SMART-Seq v4 Ultra Low Input RNA kit. To track T-cell clones before and after primary and booster YFV17D yellow fever vaccination, bulk TCR alpha and beta repertoires were sequenced longitudinally. Two healthy male donors made up the cohort, one aged 18 to 30 years and the other aged 30 to 40 years. Bulk PBMC replicates and cell subsets were isolated from blood drawn at multiple timepoints before and after both primary and secondary immunization. Beyond this particular receptor, the publication reports: Most clones expanded after primary vaccination (approximately 95% of CD4 and 88% of CD8) were re-detected after the booster, suggesting that broad memory maintenance occurred. A small share of clonotypes occurred in both CD4 and CD8 compartments, likely arising from convergent recombination. The secondary T-cell response was weaker than the primary response but faster, peaking on day 5 instead of day 15. Because only a couple of donors were included in the study, the extent to which the findings can be generalized is limited. Because abundant contaminating clonotypes from the bulk population could be contained in FACS-sorted repertoires, computational filtering was required.

This sample's treatment or condition label indicates: live attenuated yellow fever vaccine strain. At every blood-draw timepoint, two biological replicates of bulk PBMCs were collected. A standard Ficoll-Paque protocol was used to isolate PBMCs from peripheral blood. TriZol was used to extract RNA from bulk PBMCs, CD4 and CD8 fractions, and dextramer-positive and dextramer-negative fractions. TCR cDNA was synthesized by 5'RACE template switching, which introduced a universal primer site and unique molecular identifiers. Priming for cDNA synthesis came from both the TCR alpha and TCR beta constant segments. Two PCR steps were used to amplify libraries, with sample barcodes and sequencing adapters being added in the second step. Sequencing of libraries was performed on Illumina HiSeq 2500 (2x100 bp) or NovaSeq (2x150 bp). The study's own analysis went as follows. Reads were demultiplexed and collapsed into UMI consensus sequences with MIGEC, and V(D)J alignment was performed with MiXCR. Using edgeR on replicate PBMC samples, clonotypes were called vaccine-responding if FDR was below 0.01 and the log2 fold change was above 5 up to day 15. Bulk clonotypes were assigned CD4 or CD8 identity according to which sequenced CD4 or CD8 repertoire held them at higher abundance. TCRdb applied fastp at Q25 and MiXCR to the public reads, then kept only in-frame beta chains. Rows matching on CDR3 protein sequence are summarized as one entry with the most common DNA and genes. The V and J calls follow TCRdb's processing rather than the paper's. Within this sample are a few hundred thousand distinct CDR3 sequences, with less than 20% of them counted one time only. Together, the top ten hold around an eighth of the sample.

V has 4 bases trimmed and J has 8 bases trimmed; junction bases matching no gene number 11. The germline V gene provides CDR1 SGHRS and CDR2 YFSETQ. From the cysteine up to the phenylalanine, the CDR3 has a length of 15 residues. Only the CDR3 DNA is retained, 45 bases long and in frame from the first base. In the case of this clonotype: What antigen it recognizes has not been identified. No quality values exist for individual bases; no much larger clone is one base distant.

The chain was built from TRBV5-1 and TRBJ2-1, with 8 bases aligning to TRBD2. The TCR was taken from a man in his thirties or forties who received the YFV17D yellow fever vaccine. The sample here was PBMCs, taken 15 days after the yellow fever booster vaccination. The CDR3 protein: CASSPPAGAYYEQFF. The DNA reads as follows: TGCGCCAGCAGCCCTCCAGCGGGAGCCTATTATGAGCAGTTCTTC.